This passage covers 11 T cell receptor beta chains from one sample sequenced in a study of cytomegalovirus exposure and HLA in healthy donors. The study ran its PCR with 60 Vbeta and 13 Jbeta primers. Assay used: immunoSEQ multiplex PCR; TCRdb lists only in-frame clones, some missing. The sample lists 15,000 to 20,000 clones, 65% to 75% seen once, with 3.7% in the top ten. Input material: PBMCs. The receptor set was obtained from a man aged 18-30 years in good health and CMV-seronegative.

The rearrangement uses TRBV25-1 and TRBJ1-1; 9 bases map to TRBD1. The CDR3 totals 15 residues. The germline gives CDR1 MGHDK, CDR2 SYGVNS. V shed 3 bases, J shed 4 bases, and the junction held 6 bases outside the gene matches. The CDR3 nucleotides are TGTGCCAGCAGTGACCGGGACAGGGAATTCACTGAAGCTTTCTTT. Protein: CASSDRDREFTEAFF.

The chain joins TRBV7-6 to TRBJ2-5, with 7 positions matching TRBD1. With 2 bases clipped from V and 1 base from J, the junction kept 7 bases outside the gene matches. CDR1 and CDR2 from the germline V gene are SGHVS and FNYEAQ. The CDR3 runs 16 residues. CDR3 nucleotides: TGTGCCAGCAGCTTATCGACAGGGATGGGCCAAGAGACCCAGTACTTC. The encoded protein is CASSLSTGMGQETQYF.

V usage is TRBV9 and J usage is TRBJ2-7; D is unclear. Germline-derived CDR1 and CDR2 are SGDLS and YYNGEE. The CDR3 has 14 residues. V lost 0 bases and J 3 bases, leaving 10 bases between the germline ends. DNA of the CDR3: TGTGCCAGCAGCGTAGAGGCAGGCAGCTACGAGCAGTACTTC. It codes for CASSVEAGSYEQYF.

The chain uses TRBV5-1 and TRBJ2-3, with D maybe TRBD2 (5 bases). Germline V gene data show CDR1 as SGHRS and CDR2 as YFSETQ. The CDR3 extends over 15 amino acids. Trimming took 4 bases from V and 1 from J, leaving 13 bases between them. The CDR3 bases are TGCGCCAGCAGCCCCGAGGGTATCGGCACAGATACGCAGTATTTT. Its protein product is CASSPEGIGTDTQYF.

The V and J genes are TRBV4-1 and TRBJ1-1; no firm D call. This CDR3 is 12 amino acids long. Between the trimmed V and J ends, which lost 0 bases and 8 bases, there was a span of 7 bases. The V gene's germline CDR1 is MGHRA and CDR2 YSYEKL. The CDR3 here is CASSQESREAFF. CDR3 DNA: TGCGCCAGCAGCCAAGAAAGCAGGGAAGCTTTCTTT.

The gene calls are TRBV30 and TRBJ2-7, with no clear D. V lost 0 bases, J lost 7 bases, and 10 bases lay in between. CDR3 size: 12 residues. Germline V gives CDR1 GTSNPN, CDR2 SVGIG (reference sequence). The chain's CDR3 is CAWSVRRPEQYF. The CDR3 DNA follows: TGTGCCTGGAGTGTAAGGCGGCCTGAGCAGTACTTC.

The chain carries TRBV2 and TRBJ1-1, with a weak D call TRBD1 (5 bases). Germline V gene data show CDR1 as SNHLY and CDR2 as FYNNEI. V lost 6 bases and J lost 1, with 9 bases in between. The CDR3 has 13 residues. The DNA of the CDR3 is TGTGCCAGCAGCAGGGATGCGAACACTGAAGCTTTCTTT. Translated: CASSRDANTEAFF.

The V and J genes are TRBV29-1 and TRBJ1-1; no clear D gene. The V end was cut by 1 base, the J end by 6 bases, with 12 bases between. The CDR3 totals 13 residues. Germline V gene data show CDR1 as SQVTM and CDR2 as ANQGSEA. In DNA form, the CDR3 reads TGCAGCGTTGAAGGACTATCGTATTCTGAAGCTTTCTTT. Translating it yields CSVEGLSYSEAFF.

This clone came up once. The genes are TRBV18 and TRBJ1-1; D uncertain. Trimming removed 3 bases from V and 5 bases from J, with 10 bases in between. The CDR3 has 13 amino acids. Germline V gene lookup returns CDR1 KGHSH and CDR2 LQKENI. CDR3 sequence: CASSPRKRTEAFF. In DNA, the CDR3 is TGTGCCAGCTCACCTCGAAAGCGGACTGAAGCTTTCTTT. Drawing the rest from reference TRBV18 and TRBJ1-1, the complete variable domain is NAGVMQNPRHLVRRRGQEARLRCSPMKGHSHVYWYRQLPEEGLKFMVYLQKENIIDESGMPKERFSAEFPKEGPSILRIQQVVRGDSAAYFCASSPRKRTEAFFGQGTRLTVV.

This clone was counted only a few times. The rearrangement links TRBV5-1 to TRBJ1-1; TRBD1 matches at 8 bases. Germline V CDR1 and CDR2: SGHRS, YFSETQ. V shed 0 bases and J 4 bases; nucleotides not matched to a gene: 2. This CDR3 contains 14 residues. CDR3 DNA sequence: TGCGCCAGCAGCTTGGACAGGGGGGTCACTGAAGCTTTCTTT. This sequence encodes CASSLDRGVTEAFF.

This chain joins TRBV29-1 and TRBJ1-2, with 7 bases identical to TRBD1. V shed 4 bases, J shed 4 bases, and the junction held 9 bases outside the gene matches. This CDR3 is built from 14 residues. CDR1 and CDR2 from the germline V gene are SQVTM and ANQGSEA. CDR3 sequence (DNA): TGCAGCGTTGCCAAACGGGACAGCCCCTATGGCTACACCTTC. Its protein is CSVAKRDSPYGYTF.